These 20 T cell receptor beta chains came from one sample sequenced in a study of spatial heterogeneity in lung cancer. MiXCR, run by TCRdb on the 5' RACE reads, gives a single entry per CDR3 protein. Among approximately 40,000 distinct CDR3 sequences listed, less than 5.5% were seen once. Indicated time point: sample taken at primary tumor resection. Material for sequencing was whole RNA from tumor, nontumor lung or frozen PBMC, left unsorted. The source was PBMCs, collected at surgery. The receptors come from a female donor with early-stage non-small cell lung cancer.

This clonotype was counted many times. The rearrangement links TRBV7-6 to TRBJ2-1; 9 bases are shared with TRBD1. Germline CDR1 and CDR2: SGHVS and FNYEAQ. Losses at the gene ends were 5 bases for V and 7 bases for J; bases not matched to a gene: 9. CDR3 size: 15 residues. The DNA of the CDR3 is TGTGCCAGCAGCGTCTCCGGGACAGGGTGGAATGAGCAGTTCTTC. Translated: CASSVSGTGWNEQFF.

This clonotype was counted ten times or more. This rearrangement joins TRBV24-1 to TRBJ2-3; 10 bases match TRBD2. From germline, CDR1 is KGHDR and CDR2 SFDVKD. This CDR3 has 14 amino acids. Germline trimming cut 6 bases from V and 5 bases from J; bases unmatched to any gene: 4. CDR3 DNA: TGTGCCACCAGTCCTAGCGGGAGTTTAGATACGCAGTATTTT. It codes for CATSPSGSLDTQYF.

This clonotype was seen ten or more times. This sequence joins TRBV7-9 and TRBJ1-6, with D uncertain. This CDR3 spans 13 amino acids. Trimming took off 5 bases at V and 8 bases at J, with 10 bases between the two ends. Per germline, CDR1 SEHNR and CDR2 FQNEAQ (reference sequence). CDR3 nucleotides: TGTGCCAGCAGCGGGAGGCAGGATTCACCCCTCCACTTT. Its translation is CASSGRQDSPLHF.

This clonotype was found many times. V usage is TRBV12-3 or TRBV12-4 and J usage is TRBJ2-6; D gene ambiguous. The length of the CDR3 is 13 residues. The V end lost 4 bases, the J end lost 2 bases, and 3 bases lay between the germline ends. The DNA for the CDR3 is TGTGCCAGCAGTTATACTGGGGCCAACGTCCTGACTTTC. This gives the protein CASSYTGANVLTF.

Ten or more counts support this clonotype. The chain has TRBV6-5 and TRBJ2-7; TRBD2 aligns across 9 bases. The V gene's germline CDR1 is MNHEY and CDR2 SVGAGI. V shed 6 bases and J 0 bases; nucleotides not matched to a gene: 6. The CDR3 consists of 15 residues. CDR3 DNA: TGTGCCAGCAGACCTAGCGGGGCGAGCTCCTACGAGCAGTACTTC. Protein sequence: CASRPSGASSYEQYF.

At least ten counts were recorded for this clonotype. The V gene is TRBV3-1, the J gene TRBJ1-1; D ambiguous. CDR3 length: 17 amino acids. The V gene's germline CDR1 is LGHDT and CDR2 YNNKEL (reference sequence). The ends were cut back, 1 base at V and 0 bases at J, with 15 bases in the middle. The CDR3 is CASSQVLMGNMNTEAFF. CDR3 bases: TGTGCCAGCAGCCAAGTTTTAATGGGAAACATGAACACTGAAGCTTTCTTT.

This clonotype appeared many times. This chain joins TRBV6-1 and TRBJ1-5, with 8 bases matching TRBD1. This CDR3 region has 16 residues. Germline CDR1 is MNHNS and CDR2 is SASEGT. J gave up 4 bases and V 3 bases, and 8 bases lay outside the gene matches. In DNA form, the CDR3 reads TGTGCCAGCAGTGACAGGGGGCTTTTTCGAAATCAGCCCCAGCATTTT. As protein: CASSDRGLFRNQPQHF.

This clonotype was picked up many times. The gene calls are TRBV20-1 and TRBJ1-1; 8 bases map to TRBD1. The CDR3 runs to 15 residues. V shed 0 bases and J 5 bases; nucleotides not matched to a gene: 8. CDR1 is DFQATT and CDR2 is SNEGSKA in the germline V gene (reference sequence). CDR3 sequence: CSARDWTGPGTEAFF. The CDR3 DNA follows: TGCAGTGCTAGAGACTGGACAGGGCCGGGGACTGAAGCTTTCTTT.

This clonotype was picked up many times. The chain links TRBV24-1 to TRBJ1-5; tentative D call: TRBD1 (6 bases). CDR1 is KGHDR and CDR2 is SFDVKD in the germline V gene. Trimming took off 4 bases at V and 7 bases at J, with 13 bases between the two ends. The CDR3 has 14 residues. Here the CDR3 DNA reads TGTGCCACCAGTGAGAACAGGGTCCGGCAGCCCCAGCATTTT. It specifies CATSENRVRQPQHF.

This clonotype was observed at least ten times. The rearrangement uses TRBV2 and TRBJ2-3; 8 bases match TRBD2. From germline, CDR1 is SNHLY and CDR2 FYNNEI. V was clipped by 7 bases and J by 3 bases; unmatched bases: 9. The CDR3 is 15 residues long. The CDR3 sequence is CASNGRLASTDTQYF. Written as DNA, the CDR3 is TGTGCCAGCAACGGGCGACTAGCGTCGACAGATACGCAGTATTTT.

This clonotype was observed at least ten times. The chain is built from TRBV20-1 and TRBJ1-1; 7 bases map to TRBD1. In germline, CDR1 is DFQATT, CDR2 SNEGSKA (reference sequence). After removal of 0 bases from V and 0 bases from J, the junction contained 7 bases not matched to a gene. The CDR3 spans 16 residues. The CDR3 loop reads CSARDFRTGMNTEAFF. The CDR3 DNA reads as TGCAGTGCTAGAGACTTCCGGACAGGCATGAACACTGAAGCTTTCTTT.

V gene TRBV4-3 combines with J gene TRBJ2-7; D is perhaps TRBD2 (6 bases). Germline V gene data show CDR1 as LGHNA and CDR2 as YSLEER. V gave up 4 bases and J gave up 0 bases, with 13 bases separating them. The CDR3 contains 15 residues. The CDR3 DNA reads as TGCGCCAGCAGCCCAAGACTAGGACTCTCCTACGAGCAGTACTTC. Its translation: CASSPRLGLSYEQYF.

This clonotype showed up many times. This rearrangement joins TRBV4-2 to TRBJ2-6; the D gene is possibly TRBD1 (6 bases). Germline assignment: CDR1 LGHNA and CDR2 YNFKEQ. V lost 4 bases and J 0 bases, leaving 19 bases between the germline ends. This CDR3 spans 19 amino acids. For the CDR3, the DNA is TGTGCCAGCAGCCTCCCCGCAGGGGCCGGAAGCTCTGGGGCCAACGTCCTGACTTTC. Amino acids: CASSLPAGAGSSGANVLTF.

This clonotype was recorded at least ten times. CDR3 loop: CSARARGRRETQYF. As DNA, the CDR3 is TGCAGTGCTAGGGCTCGGGGAAGGAGAGAGACCCAGTACTTC. The chain couples TRBV20-1 to TRBJ2-5, with D possibly TRBD2 on 5 matching bases. The V gene lost 3 bases and the J gene lost 4 bases, with 15 bases spanning the gap. The CDR3 covers 14 residues. Germline V gene sequence: CDR1 DFQATT, CDR2 SNEGSKA (reference sequence).

This clonotype was observed many times. The chain carries TRBV2 and TRBJ1-2, with a weak D call TRBD1 (5 bases). Trimming left V 10 bases short and J 3 bases short, with 12 bases between. This CDR3 has 12 residues. CDR1 and CDR2 (germline): SNHLY, FYNNEI. The CDR3 coding sequence is TGTGCCATCACCAGGGATTACTATGGCTACACCTTC. Protein product: CAITRDYYGYTF.

The chain couples TRBV19 to TRBJ2-3; D unclear. Germline V gene sequence: CDR1 LNHDA, CDR2 SQIVND (reference sequence). This CDR3 is 13 amino acids long. Trimming cost V 0 bases and J 1 base, with 2 bases left between them. The CDR3 loop reads CASSIDGTDTQYF. The CDR3 DNA sequence: TGTGCCAGTAGTATAGATGGCACAGATACGCAGTATTTT.

This clonotype has a count of ten or more. V and J are TRBV10-3 and TRBJ2-1; TRBD2 matches at 9 bases. Germline CDR1 is ENHRY and CDR2 is SYGVKD. With V trimmed by 0 bases and J by 8 bases, 8 bases remained unmatched. CDR3 size: 16 residues. CDR3 coding DNA: TGTGCCATCAGTGAGTCAGTGAGCGGGGGGCCCCATGAGCAGTTCTTC. Its protein product is CAISESVSGGPHEQFF.

This clonotype was recorded at least ten times. This sequence joins TRBV20-1 and TRBJ2-1, with 8 bases aligning to TRBD2. The V segment lost 6 bases and the J segment 8 bases; nucleotides outside the gene matches: 15. The CDR3 runs 15 residues. Germline V gene sequence: CDR1 DFQATT, CDR2 SNEGSKA (reference sequence). CDR3 protein: CSADGGRPRLDEQFF. CDR3 DNA sequence: TGCAGTGCCGACGGCGGGAGGCCTCGCCTTGATGAGCAGTTCTTC.

This clonotype was counted at least ten times. The V and J genes are TRBV10-3 and TRBJ2-5; TRBD2 might be the D (6 bases). CDR1 is ENHRY, CDR2 SYGVKD, per germline. This CDR3 spans 14 amino acids. V shed 9 bases and J shed 2 bases, with 16 bases lying between them. The CDR3 nucleotides are TGTGCCATGCGCGGTGGAGGGGAGCAAGAGACCCAGTACTTC. This sequence encodes CAMRGGGEQETQYF.

The chain recombines TRBV13 with TRBJ1-1; no reliable D call. Trimming stripped 1 base from V and 4 bases from J, with 19 bases between. This CDR3 has 17 amino acids. Per the germline V gene, CDR1 is PRHDT and CDR2 is FYEKMQ (reference sequence). The CDR3 nucleotides read TGTGCCAGCAGCTTAGTGTACGGCGAAGGTTCGACCACTGAAGCTTTCTTT. Its translation: CASSLVYGEGSTTEAFF.